Given below is one T cell receptor (beta chain) in context. What it binds is not known. There are 13 residues in the CDR3. V lost 3 bases to trimming and J lost 4 bases, with 9 bases between them. Germline CDR1 reads SGHTA; CDR2 reads FQGNSA. Researchers ran the PCR with 60 Vbeta and 13 Jbeta primers. Clones were sequenced by immunoSEQ multiplex PCR, and TCRdb holds only the in-frame ones, with some missing. The data contain roughly 200,000 clones, about four fifths of them seen just once; the ten biggest clones take up about 3.1%. This entry belongs to a study of cytomegalovirus exposure and HLA in healthy donors. Turning to the study itself: Of around 400 genotyped donors, roughly 81% grouped in the Caucasian-associated ancestry cluster.

Donors showed nominal health when sampled, although they likely had unrecorded immune exposures. Study findings and constraints: Excluded: some indistinguishable V segments such as TRBV6-2 and TRBV6-3. The authors assumed roughly uniform sequencing depth across donors for presence/absence analyses.

Sequenced input: PBMCs. This TCR was recovered from a female donor in good health and CMV-seronegative. The chain uses TRBV7-2 and TRBJ2-5; perhaps TRBD2 as D (6 bases). DNA for the CDR3: TGTGCCAGCAGCTTGTTGGGGGGAGAGACCCAGTACTTC. Translation gives CASSLLGGETQYF.